This T cell receptor (beta chain) emerged from a study of T cells in women clearing cervical HPV infection. Looking at the study overall: Case blood drawn at lesion detection; control blood after infection cleared.

Generated by immunoSEQ multiplex PCR, the TCRdb table keeps only in-frame clones and is missing some. Seen in this sample are about 39,000 clones; the ten most common clones hold 6.4%. Cervical HPV DNA detected by MY09/MY11 PCR, typed by dot-blot. The sequencing input was blood buffy coat. The TCR was taken from a woman aged 18-70 years with a cervical HPV16 infection that either progressed to CIN3+ or cleared (not recorded which).

CDR3 sequence: CASSWGGADNLDTQYF. Incomplete CDR3 DNA: TGCGCCAGCAGCTGGGGGGGGGCGGACAATTTGGATACG. V gene TRBV5-1 combines with J gene TRBJ2-3, with D perhaps TRBD2 (7 bases). The read ends 3 residues early relative to the CDR3; the germline J gene fills the gap. Germline assignment: CDR1 SGHRS and CDR2 YFSETQ. V was shortened by 3 bases and J by 6 bases, with 20 bases between the two germline ends. The CDR3 has 16 amino acids.